Detailed here is one T cell receptor beta chain. Its antigen remains unidentified. Base-call qualities are not available, and no considerably larger clone is one nucleotide away. The junction shows trimming of 0 bases on V and 3 bases on J, and the gene matches do not reach 5 bases of it. The CDR3, cysteine through phenylalanine, is 16 amino acids long. Just CDR3 DNA is preserved here, 48 bases in frame from base 1. The germline V gene (reference sequence) provides CDR1 LNHNV and CDR2 YYDKDF. This entry is derived from a study of OX40 agonist ivuxolimab in advanced cancers. Some background on the complete study: Ivuxolimab was a fully human IgG2 agonistic monoclonal antibody targeting the costimulatory receptor OX40 (CD134). In the dose-escalation cohort, 82.7% of patients were male, and the mean age was approximately 64 years, with a range of roughly 23 to 85. Three dose-escalation patients achieved partial responses, one with hepatocellular carcinoma and two with cutaneous melanoma. Patients were allowed to have had prior anti-PD-1, anti-PD-L1 or anti-CTLA-4 therapy, and approximately 43% of the dose-escalation patients had previously received checkpoint inhibitors. Of the roughly 52 dose-escalation patients, hepatocellular carcinoma was present in 19, melanoma in approximately 15, renal cell carcinoma in 9 and head and neck cancer in 9. The point of sequencing TCRbeta in the periphery was to test whether ivuxolimab changed TCR sequence diversity and drove clonal T-cell expansion. Intravenous ivuxolimab was administered to patients every 2 weeks at six dose levels: 0.01, 0.1, 0.3, 1.5, 3 and 10 mg/kg. The monotherapy dose-escalation portion (N = 52 patients) of the phase I ivuxolimab trial is reported in the paper. Paper-wide results and their limitations: Low levels of normalized T-cell clonal expansion were also seen in some patients who did not respond. After ivuxolimab, expanded clones were on average more numerous among CD8+ T cells than among CD4+ T cells. At doses of 0.1 to 3.0 mg/kg, clonal expansion of both CD4+ and CD8+ T cells in blood was seen between baseline and week 6. Antigen specificity was not determined for the clonally expanded peripheral T cells. Partial responders in the 0.1-3.0 mg/kg groups had among the lowest normalized peripheral clonal expansion, especially among CD8+ T cells.

Genomic DNA was isolated from the sorted cells so that the TCRbeta CDR3 region could be sequenced. The immunoSEQ Assay was used for sequencing of TCRbeta CDR3 regions. As stored in TCRdb, this immuneACCESS dataset retains in-frame rearrangements with V and J assigned. A fraction of the clones does not appear; measured against another copy, unresolved V genes explain less than half of the discrepancy, and the remainder lacks a known reason. Recorded for this sample are about 100,000 clones; 75% to 90% of them occurred a single time. Around 0.15% of the sample comes from the top ten. The trial excluded patients who had a history of autoimmune disease or were on systemic immunosuppression. Peripheral blood for TCR sequencing was collected from all dose cohorts at baseline, on cycle 4 day 1, and on cycle 7 day 1. The samples were drawn from a first-in-human, open-label, multicenter phase I dose-escalation trial of ivuxolimab. Adults with locally advanced or metastatic melanoma, renal cell, hepatocellular, or head and neck squamous cell carcinoma were enrolled in the trial. Before TCR sequencing, CD4+ and CD8+ T cells were separately sorted from peripheral blood.

The chain is encoded by TRBV15 joined to TRBJ1-5, with 7 junctional bases fitting TRBD1. The sequences come from CD4+ or CD8+ T cells sorted from blood, collected in a trial of the OX40 agonist ivuxolimab. The receptor's source is an adult with an advanced solid tumor such as melanoma, head and neck, liver or kidney cancer. CDR3 loop: CATSRDEGGNNQPQHF. The nucleotides are TGTGCCACCAGCAGAGATGAAGGGGGCAACAATCAGCCCCAGCATTTT.